This TCR beta chain came from a study of neurological immune-mediated disorders. The time point is: longitudinal time-point 3. Healthy controls were blood bank volunteers in Maryland, USA. The unsorted libraries were made from 2 million PBMCs kept at -80 C. Study results and caveats: The greatest TCR clonal expansion occurred in HTLV-1-associated myelopathy and the least in multiple sclerosis, which fell below healthy controls.

V dropped 3 bases and J dropped 4 bases, with 14 bases sitting between them. This CDR3 contains 15 residues. CDR1 is KGHSH, CDR2 LQKENI, per germline. A 10-nucleotide random UMI tagged transcripts in template-switch 5'RACE cDNA synthesis. Via MiXCR, TCRdb re-called the 5' RACE reads, giving one row per CDR3 protein. The data contain approximately 45,000 distinct CDR3 sequences, roughly 13% of them singletons. This clonotype was seen ten or more times. Its antigen is as yet unknown. This receptor was taken from a man under 40 in good health. This chain joins TRBV18 and TRBJ2-3; D is possibly TRBD2 (6 bases). Material: PBMCs. The CDR3 reads CASSPQEGASDTQYF. In nucleotides, the CDR3 is TGTGCCAGCTCACCCCAGGAGGGAGCTTCAGATACGCAGTATTTT.